This T cell receptor (beta chain) was found in a study of T cell responses to AZD1222 COVID-19 vaccine. Here immunoSEQ multiplex PCR was the method, and the copy in TCRdb shows in-frame clones only, minus some. There are over 100,000 clones in the sample; approximately 90% occur only once, and roughly 3.5% lies in the top ten. This clonotype was sampled from an adult in good health. The input for sequencing was peripheral blood, taken on day 0 of AZD1222 vaccination.

This CDR3 reads CASSLSDRKVNTEAFF. CDR3 DNA sequence: TGCGCCAGCAGCTTGTCGGACAGGAAGGTGAACACTGAAGCTTTCTTT. The rearrangement joins TRBV5-1 to TRBJ1-1; TRBD1 matches at 7 bases. Trimming at V came to 1 base and at J to 0 bases, leaving 6 bases not matched to a gene. The CDR3 covers 16 residues. Germline CDR1 is SGHRS and CDR2 is YFSETQ.